This T cell receptor beta chain was found in a study of blood T cell repertoires in COVID-19. CDR3 length: 18 residues. Germline V gene data show CDR1 as SGHVS and CDR2 as FQNEAQ. V lost 4 bases to trimming and J lost 0 bases, with 16 bases between them. Under the authors' procedure: Cell counts per sample came from amplifying reference gene primers. Sequencing used immunoSEQ multiplex PCR; TCRdb keeps in-frame clones, though not all of them. The V and J calls and clone size are taken from that table; D and trimming were inferred from the DNA. The table records some 70,000 clones, roughly 89% of them present only once.

The specimen sequenced was peripheral blood. The clonotype comes from a man aged 50 to 60 with acute or convalescent COVID-19. This chain connects TRBV7-8 to TRBJ1-6, with TRBD1 as a possible D gene (5 bases). The DNA for the CDR3 is TGTGCCAGCAGCTACCCCCAGGGCCTAAGCTCCTATAATTCACCCCTCCACTTT. This sequence encodes CASSYPQGLSSYNSPLHF.